These 22 T cell receptor beta chains originate from one sample sequenced in a study of cytomegalovirus exposure and HLA in healthy donors (dated by TCRdb to 2017 to 2019). To prepare the library, the immunoSEQ multiplex PCR assay was applied. For the multiplex PCR, a mixture combining 60 forward primers for TCR Vbeta segments and 13 reverse primers for TCR Jbeta segments was used. This immuneACCESS table, as held by TCRdb, lists in-frame sequences with V and J called but not all clones. Of the missing ones, under half trace to an unresolved V gene in checked studies; the others have no known cause. The sample table shows 170,000 or so clones, and 80% are seen once. The biggest ten clones account for 5.5% to 7.5% of the sample. Material: PBMCs. Every receptor here comes from a man aged 25 to 45 in good health and CMV-seropositive.

This clone occurred once. The chain recombines TRBV19 with TRBJ2-2, with D possibly being TRBD2 (5 bases). The germline CDR1 and CDR2 sequences are LNHDA and SQIVND (reference sequence). V lost 3 bases to trimming and J lost 5 bases, with 10 bases between them. This CDR3 is 14 amino acids long. The CDR3 coding sequence is TGTGCCAGTAGTATGTACCGGGGAACCGGGGAGCTGTTTTTT. Protein sequence: CASSMYRGTGELFF. Together with reference TRBV19 and TRBJ2-2, the CDR3 gives the full variable domain: DGGITQSPKYLFRKEGQNVTLSCEQNLNHDAMYWYRQDPGQGLRLIYYSQIVNDFQKGDIAEGYSVSREKKESFPLTVTSAQKNPTAFYLCASSMYRGTGELFFGEGSRLTVL.

This clone came up once. V gene TRBV4-1 combines with J gene TRBJ2-7; 13 bases agree with TRBD2. The CDR3 has 21 amino acids. Germline CDR1 reads MGHRA; CDR2 reads YSYEKL. Trimming took 4 bases from V and 2 from J; bases not matched to a gene: 20. The chain's CDR3 is CASSRRVPGTSGELGPYEQYF. CDR3 nucleotide sequence: TGCGCCAGCAGCCGCCGGGTACCCGGGACTAGCGGGGAGCTCGGCCCCTACGAGCAGTACTTC.

Concerning this clone: The junction departs from germline at one end; a sequencing error may be responsible. The gene calls are TRBV7-9 and TRBJ1-2, with D possibly TRBD1 on 6 matching bases. This CDR3 spans 13 amino acids. The germline V gene has CDR1 SEHNR and CDR2 FQNEAQ (reference sequence). The CDR3 bases are TGTTCCAGCAGCTTAAAGGGGGACTATGGCTACACCTTC. Translated: CSSSLKGDYGYTF.

About this clone: One end of the junction fails to match germline, which may point to a read error. V gene TRBV7-9 combines with J gene TRBJ2-3; the match to TRBD2 covers 7 bases. This CDR3 contains 17 residues. Germline CDR1 is SEHNR and CDR2 is FQNEAQ (reference sequence). The CDR3, as DNA: TGTTCCAGCAGCCTGCCGGGCGGGAGCACTAGCACAGATACGCAGTATTTT. Translation: CSSSLPGGSTSTDTQYF.

The chain recombines TRBV14 with TRBJ2-3, with unresolved D. The V gene lost 1 base and the J gene lost 3 bases, with 14 bases spanning the gap. Germline V gives CDR1 SGHDN, CDR2 FVKESK. This CDR3 has 16 residues. The CDR3 DNA reads TGTGCCAGCAGCCAAGTGCGCGGTTTCGGAACAGATACGCAGTATTTT. It codes for CASSQVRGFGTDTQYF. The whole variable domain, remainder taken from reference TRBV14 and TRBJ2-3, is EAGVTQFPSHSVIEKGQTVTLRCDPISGHDNLYWYRRVMGKEIKFLLHFVKESKQDESGMPNNRFLAERTGGTYSTLKVQPAELEDSGVYFCASSQVRGFGTDTQYFGPGTRLTVL.

The count of this clone is one. The CDR3 here is CASSPYRIIRATEAFF. CDR3 DNA sequence: TGTGCCAGCAGTCCCTATAGAATTATAAGAGCCACTGAAGCTTTCTTT. J is TRBJ1-1 and V is TRBV27, with no clear D. CDR1 is MNHEY, CDR2 SMNVEV, per germline (reference sequence). Between the trimmed V and J ends, which lost 5 bases and 4 bases, there was a span of 20 bases. CDR3 length equals 16 residues.

The chain recombines TRBV27 with TRBJ2-7; D is undetermined. V lost 6 bases and J lost 0, with 6 bases in between. CDR3 length: 12 amino acids. The germline V gene encodes CDR1 MNHEY and CDR2 SMNVEV (reference sequence). CDR3 bases: TGTGCCAGCAGCCCGAGCTCCTACGAGCAGTACTTC. It translates to CASSPSSYEQYF.

The CDR3 loop is CASSFLTRTSYNEQFF. CDR3 nucleotides: TGTGCCAGCAGCTTCCTGACACGAACATCCTACAATGAGCAGTTCTTC. The V and J genes are TRBV11-1 and TRBJ2-1, with D unresolved. This CDR3 region has 16 residues. V lost 3 bases to trimming and J lost 1 base, with 13 bases between them. From germline, CDR1 is SGHAT and CDR2 FQDESV (reference sequence). The whole variable domain, filled in from reference TRBV11-1 and TRBJ2-1, reads EAEVAQSPRYKITEKSQAVAFWCDPISGHATLYWYRQILGQGPELLVQFQDESVVDDSQLPKDRFSAERLKGVDSTLKIQPAELGDSAMYLCASSFLTRTSYNEQFFGPGTRLTVL.

The rearrangement links TRBV2 to TRBJ2-1; the match to TRBD2 covers 12 bases. The CDR3 is 22 residues long. After removal of 0 bases from V and 0 bases from J, the junction contained 15 bases not matched to a gene. Germline CDR1 and CDR2: SNHLY and FYNNEI. Here the CDR3 reads CASSEAGGRPASGRGSYNEQFF. DNA of the CDR3: TGTGCCAGCAGTGAAGCCGGCGGAAGACCCGCTAGCGGGAGGGGCTCCTACAATGAGCAGTTCTTC.

This chain joins TRBV9 and TRBJ2-7, with D perhaps matching TRBD1 (6 bases). The CDR3 has 16 residues. CDR1 is SGDLS, CDR2 YYNGEE, per germline. Trimming left V 3 bases short and J 3 bases short, with 19 bases between. CDR3 sequence reads: CASSAARTGRDYEQYF. The CDR3 coding sequence is TGTGCCAGCAGCGCAGCTAGAACAGGGAGAGACTACGAGCAGTACTTC.

This sequence joins TRBV7-9 and TRBJ2-3, with 12 bases identical to TRBD2. J was trimmed by 6 bases and V by 2 bases; bases with no gene match: 3. This CDR3 has 15 amino acids. Germline CDR1 and CDR2: SEHNR and FQNEAQ (reference sequence). In nucleotides, the CDR3 is TGTGCCAGCAGCTTACTAGCGGGGGGGCAGGATACGCAGTATTTT. This translates into CASSLLAGGQDTQYF.

This rearrangement joins TRBV2 to TRBJ2-5, with 7 positions matching TRBD1. V was clipped by 6 bases and J by 5 bases; unmatched bases: 15. This CDR3 comprises 16 residues. Looked up from germline, CDR1 is SNHLY and CDR2 is FYNNEI. CDR3 in DNA: TGTGCCAGCAGCGCGGCGGAGACAGGGTTCCGCGAGACCCAGTACTTC. It codes for CASSAAETGFRETQYF.

Points on this clone: Compared with germline, one end of the junction differs, possibly owing to a read error. The gene calls are TRBV7-9 and TRBJ2-7, with 10 bases matching TRBD2. The CDR3 sequence is 16 residues long. CDR1 SEHNR and CDR2 FQNEAQ come from the germline V gene (reference sequence). CDR3: CSSSMRTSGDGYEQYF. Written as DNA, the CDR3 is TGTTCCAGCAGCATGCGGACTAGCGGCGATGGGTACGAGCAGTACTTC.

This clone was detected only once. The V gene is TRBV7-6, the J gene TRBJ2-7; D possibly corresponds to TRBD2 (6 bases). CDR1 and CDR2 (germline): SGHVS, FNYEAQ. This CDR3 region has 15 residues. The V and J ends lost 7 bases and 0 bases respectively, with 16 bases between them. The CDR3 spells CASNSGLRGSYEQYF. The CDR3, as DNA: TGTGCCAGCAACTCGGGACTCCGAGGCTCCTACGAGCAGTACTTC.

The chain combines TRBV6-4 with TRBJ1-1; no firm D call. Germline V gene lookup returns CDR1 MRHNA and CDR2 SNTAGT. Trimming took 6 bases from V and 3 from J, leaving 14 bases between them. This CDR3 is 14 amino acids long. Written as DNA, the CDR3 is TGTGCCAGCAGCCTTTGCATGGCGGACACTGAAGCTTTCTTT. It is translated as CASSLCMADTEAFF.

This clone was counted a single time. The rearrangement links TRBV4-2 to TRBJ2-5; 12 bases are shared with TRBD2. The CDR3 contains 15 residues. The germline V gene encodes CDR1 LGHNA and CDR2 YNFKEQ. V lost 4 bases and J lost 3; bases outside the gene matches: 3. The CDR3 coding sequence is TGTGCCAGCAGCCCACGACTAGCGGGGGAAGAGACCCAGTACTTC. This sequence encodes CASSPRLAGEETQYF.

The rearrangement links TRBV7-9 to TRBJ2-1; 7 bases line up with TRBD1. Germline-derived CDR1 and CDR2 are SEHNR and FQNEAQ (reference sequence). The CDR3 is made up of 16 amino acids. The V and J ends lost 5 bases and 10 bases, in that order; junction bases with no gene match: 17. The CDR3 region is CASSPRWDSGRGEQFF. Here the CDR3 DNA reads TGTGCCAGCAGCCCCCGGTGGGACAGCGGACGCGGGGAGCAGTTCTTC.

V gene TRBV21-1 combines with J gene TRBJ2-5; the D call of TRBD1 is as the table states it, not checked on the DNA. TRBV21-1 corresponds to a pseudogene. CDR3 size: 16 residues. DNA for the CDR3: TGTGCCAGCAGCGCACTGGGGGACAGGGGGCCGGAGACCCAGTACTTC. Amino acid sequence: CASSALGDRGPETQYF.

The chain employs TRBV5-6 and TRBJ2-1; tentative D call: TRBD1 (6 bases). Germline CDR1 SGHDT, CDR2 YYEEEE. CDR3 length: 16 amino acids. V was cut by 5 bases and J by 0 bases, with 15 bases left in between. The CDR3 nucleotides read TGTGCCAGCAGTGACCACAGGGTAAGCTCCTACAATGAGCAGTTCTTC. Translation: CASSDHRVSSYNEQFF.

This sequence joins TRBV27 and TRBJ1-1; D may be TRBD1 (6 bases). The CDR3 totals 14 residues. Germline V gene sequence: CDR1 MNHEY, CDR2 SMNVEV (reference sequence). The V end was cut by 2 bases, the J end by 6 bases, with 13 bases between. Here the CDR3 reads CASSLEGDTAEAFF. As DNA, the CDR3 is TGTGCCAGCAGTTTAGAGGGGGACACGGCTGAAGCTTTCTTT.

The V gene is TRBV28, the J gene TRBJ1-2; the D gene is possibly TRBD1 (5 bases). The CDR3 has 11 amino acids. The V gene's germline CDR1 is MDHEN and CDR2 SYDVKM. V lost 6 bases to trimming and J lost 4 bases, with 6 bases between them. In DNA, the CDR3 is TGTGCCAGCAGGACAGTCTATGGCTACACCTTC. Its protein is CASRTVYGYTF.

The sample holds one count of this clone. The chain recombines TRBV7-9 with TRBJ2-1; 8 nucleotides agree with TRBD2. Per germline, CDR1 SEHNR and CDR2 FQNEAQ (reference sequence). V shed 5 bases and J 8 bases; nucleotides not matched to a gene: 14. The CDR3 extends over 16 amino acids. CDR3 bases: TGTGCCAGCAGCCTTTTCTCCAGCGGGAGCAGGGATGAGCAGTTCTTC. Residues: CASSLFSSGSRDEQFF.